This passage covers 15 T cell receptor beta chains from one sample sequenced in a study of T cells expressing NK-cell markers. TCRdb reprocessed the 5' RACE reads, with one entry per CDR3 protein and no DNA. The sample totals more than 400,000 distinct CDR3 sequences; its top ten clones hold 7.3%. The sequenced sample consisted of blood T cells: a sorted CD56 or NKG2C T cell subset, CD4+ or CD8+ T cells, or bulk PBMC T cells (not recorded which). These receptors originate from a woman between 18 and 70 years old in good health.

The V and J genes are TRBV7-9 and TRBJ2-1. This CDR3 has 14 amino acids. Germline CDR1 and CDR2: SEHNR and FQNEAQ (reference sequence). CDR3 loop: CASSLGAAYNEQFF.

The genes are TRBV7-2 and TRBJ2-2; there is no DNA to check the TCRdb D call of TRBD1. CDR3 length equals 14 residues. CDR1 is SGHTA and CDR2 is FQGNSA in the germline V gene. CDR3 loop: CASSSTGVVGELFF.

V is TRBV6-1 and J is TRBJ1-3; the TCRdb D gene call, TRBD1, has no DNA to confirm it. CDR1 and CDR2 from the germline V gene are MNHNS and SASEGT. The CDR3 loop spans 15 amino acids. CDR3 in amino acids: CASSRTGPSGNTIYF.

The chain is built from TRBV29-1 and TRBJ2-1; the D gene TCRdb calls, TRBD2, cannot be checked with no DNA. This CDR3 spans 13 amino acids. Per the germline V gene, CDR1 is SQVTM and CDR2 is ANQGSEA. The CDR3 region is CSAWAGGPNEQFF.

V is TRBV5-1 and J is TRBJ1-1. The length of the CDR3 is 16 residues. The germline V gene has CDR1 SGHRS and CDR2 YFSETQ. CDR3 sequence: CASSLWAGLGNTEAFF.

The gene calls are TRBV28 and TRBJ1-2; TCRdb's D gene call, TRBD1, goes unchecked for lack of DNA. From germline, CDR1 is MDHEN and CDR2 SYDVKM. The CDR3 contains 13 residues. The CDR3 loop is CASSFPQDYGYTF.

The chain is built from TRBV12-3 or TRBV12-4 and TRBJ1-2; TCRdb lists TRBD1, though no DNA is available to test this call. CDR3 length: 17 amino acids. This CDR3 is CASSLDFPLGEEDGYTF.

The chain uses TRBV12-3 or TRBV12-4 and TRBJ1-5. The CDR3 has 12 residues. This CDR3 is CATRATDQPQHF.

The chain employs TRBV5-5 and TRBJ2-1; TCRdb indicates TRBD1, and absent DNA this call remains unverified. From germline, CDR1 is SGHKS and CDR2 YYEKEE (reference sequence). This CDR3 comprises 15 residues. The CDR3 loop is CASSCEFGGSGEQFF.

This chain joins TRBV19 and TRBJ2-7. Germline V gives CDR1 LNHDA, CDR2 SQIVND (reference sequence). CDR3 length equals 16 residues. CDR3 region: CASSIRAEIPTYEQYF.

This sequence joins TRBV12-3 or TRBV12-4 and TRBJ1-4; without DNA, the TCRdb call of TRBD1 cannot be checked. This CDR3 is 16 amino acids long. The CDR3 here is CASSPGTGVTNEKLFF.

The gene calls are TRBV5-1 and TRBJ2-1; the TRBD2 assignment by TCRdb is unverifiable without DNA. Looked up from germline, CDR1 is SGHRS and CDR2 is YFSETQ. CDR3 length: 13 amino acids. The CDR3 is CASSEGGYNEQFF.

J is TRBJ2-7 and V is TRBV12-3 or TRBV12-4; as DNA is missing, the TRBD1 call by TCRdb cannot be tested. This CDR3 has 15 residues. The CDR3 reads CASSFPGVSSYEQYF.

The CDR3 spells CSAASGSYEQYF. The chain has TRBV20-1 and TRBJ2-7; TCRdb calls TRBD2, which cannot be checked without DNA. From germline, CDR1 is DFQATT and CDR2 SNEGSKA (reference sequence). This CDR3 region has 12 residues.

The chain combines TRBV6-2 or TRBV6-3 with TRBJ1-1; TCRdb calls TRBD1, which cannot be checked without DNA. This CDR3 is built from 14 residues. Germline V lookup: CDR1 MNHEY, CDR2 SVGEGT. The CDR3 spells CASTSAGGNTEAFF.